This T cell receptor beta chain originates from a study of blood T cell repertoires in COVID-19. Study summary: Material from acute and convalescent COVID-19 was sourced from the United States, Italy and Spain. The cDNA or gDNA used as material had been derived from T cells, B-cell-depleted T cells, or PBMCs.

The CDR3 consists of 11 residues. Germline V gene data show CDR1 as SGHTA and CDR2 as FQGNSA. V was shortened by 6 bases and J by 7 bases, with 9 bases between the two germline ends. In the authors' workflow: The assay estimated nucleated cells by amplifying reference gene primers. Produced via immunoSEQ multiplex PCR; TCRdb's table is partial and in-frame only. That table is the source of V, J and clone size, and D and trimming were worked out from the DNA. This repertoire shows around 200,000 clones, roughly nine tenths found once; its top ten account for approximately 12%. The chain employs TRBV7-2 and TRBJ1-2; D uncertain. The receptor was isolated from a woman aged 18-30 years who had recovered from COVID-19. Sequenced sample: peripheral blood. CDR3 sequence (DNA): TGTGCCAGCAGTTCTACGGGTGGCTACACCTTC. Residues: CASSSTGGYTF.